These 31 T cell receptor beta chains were all obtained from the same sample, sequenced in a study of CD8 T cells in Susac syndrome (dated by TCRdb to between 2018 and 2021). Libraries were prepared through the immunoSEQ multiplex PCR assay. RNA was extracted using the RNeasy kit, and roughly 0.5 to 1 microgram was reverse transcribed with random hexamers. Starting from the raw public reads, TCRdb applied fastp trimming at Q25, assembled clones with MiXCR and retained in-frame beta chains. Each CDR3 protein appears once, grouped with its most common genes and DNA. The sample table shows about 300,000 distinct CDR3 sequences, and approximately 85% are seen once. 0.21% of the sample belongs to the ten largest clones. What was sequenced was CD8+ T cells from PBMCs. Receptors originate from a human donor with multiple sclerosis.

This clonotype was counted between two and nine times. The gene calls are TRBV13 and TRBJ1-1; 7 positions match TRBD1. Looked up from germline, CDR1 is PRHDT and CDR2 is FYEKMQ (reference sequence). The CDR3 is made up of 16 amino acids. V lost 4 bases to trimming and J lost 5 bases; unmatched junction nucleotides: 13. As DNA, the CDR3 is TGTGCCAGCAGCTACAGGGGATTGAGCATTATGACTGAAGCTTTCTTT. Translating it yields CASSYRGLSIMTEAFF.

This clonotype was detected only a few times. The V gene is TRBV20-1, the J gene TRBJ2-1, with 13 bases identical to TRBD2. CDR3 length: 13 amino acids. The junction had 4 bases not matched to a gene; V was cut back by 6 bases and J by 8 bases. Germline V lookup: CDR1 DFQATT, CDR2 SNEGSKA (reference sequence). The CDR3 DNA follows: TGCAGTGCCCGGACTAGCGGGAGCTATGAGCAGTTCTTC. Amino acid sequence: CSARTSGSYEQFF.

This chain uses TRBV7-9 with TRBJ2-3, with TRBD2 as a possible D gene (6 bases). This CDR3 comprises 14 residues. V was shortened by 6 bases and J by 5 bases, with 15 bases between the two germline ends. Germline-derived CDR1 and CDR2 are SEHNR and FQNEAQ (reference sequence). CDR3 DNA sequence: TGTGCCAGCAGGGGGGACTCATTAGGAGATACGCAGTATTTT. Its translation: CASRGDSLGDTQYF.

CDR3 DNA sequence: TGTGCCTGGAGTGGGGGGAGCAATCAGCCCCAGCATTTT. The encoded protein is CAWSGGSNQPQHF. V usage is TRBV30 and J usage is TRBJ1-5; the D gene is possibly TRBD1 (5 bases). V was clipped by 1 base and J by 1 base, with 5 bases between them. From germline, CDR1 is GTSNPN and CDR2 SVGIG (reference sequence). The CDR3 consists of 13 residues.

This chain uses TRBV28 with TRBJ2-2, with D tentatively TRBD2 (6 bases). The V gene's germline CDR1 is MDHEN and CDR2 SYDVKM. The V end was cut by 7 bases, the J end by 4 bases, with 10 bases between. CDR3 size: 13 residues. CDR3 bases: TGTGCCAGCACCATCGGGGGCACCGGGGAGCTGTTTTTT. This encodes CASTIGGTGELFF.

The chain combines TRBV27 with TRBJ1-1; maybe TRBD1 (5 bases). Trimming removed 8 bases from V and 1 base from J, with 11 bases in between. This CDR3 is 13 amino acids long. Germline assignment: CDR1 MNHEY and CDR2 SMNVEV (reference sequence). CDR3 coding DNA: TGTGCCAGCGGTCTTGGACAGAACACTGAAGCTTTCTTT. This gives the protein CASGLGQNTEAFF.

A single count supports this clonotype. The chain links TRBV19 to TRBJ1-4, with D tentatively TRBD1 (5 bases). The V end lost 7 bases, the J end lost 8 bases, and 11 bases lay between the germline ends. Germline loops: CDR1 LNHDA, CDR2 SQIVND (reference sequence). This CDR3 is built from 12 residues. In DNA form, the CDR3 reads TGTGCCAGTAATGACAGCGGCGAAAAACTGTTTTTT. Its protein product is CASNDSGEKLFF. The full variable domain, completed using reference TRBV19 and TRBJ1-4, is DGGITQSPKYLFRKEGQNVTLSCEQNLNHDAMYWYRQDPGQGLRLIYYSQIVNDFQKGDIAEGYSVSREKKESFPLTVTSAQKNPTAFYLCASNDSGEKLFFGSGTQLSVL.

The chain carries TRBV27 and TRBJ2-7; D might be TRBD1 (5 bases). Germline V gene sequence: CDR1 MNHEY, CDR2 SMNVEV (reference sequence). V lost 2 bases and J lost 6, with 8 bases in between. This CDR3 is built from 12 residues. CDR3 sequence (DNA): TGTGCCAGCAGTTTACTAAGGGGCGAGCAGTACTTC. Protein sequence: CASSLLRGEQYF.

The CDR3 here is CASRDFQETQYF. The CDR3 coding sequence is TGTGCCAGTCGGGACTTCCAAGAGACCCAGTACTTC. The V and J genes are TRBV19 and TRBJ2-5, with D perhaps matching TRBD2 (6 bases). The V end lost 8 bases, the J end lost 1 base, and 8 bases lay between the germline ends. The CDR3 totals 12 residues. Germline CDR1 is LNHDA and CDR2 is SQIVND (reference sequence).

This chain links TRBV10-2 with TRBJ2-1; D is unclear. Germline V gene data show CDR1 as WSHSY and CDR2 as SAAADI. The CDR3 runs 11 residues. The germline V and J ends were trimmed by 1 base and 8 bases, with 3 bases remaining between them. CDR3 coding DNA: TGCGCCAGCAGTGAGTGGGATGAGCAGTTCTTC. Amino acid sequence: CASSEWDEQFF.

This sequence joins TRBV5-6 and TRBJ2-5; D ambiguous. The CDR3 is 14 residues long. Trimming took 7 bases from V and 1 from J, leaving 14 bases between them. Germline V gene sequence: CDR1 SGHDT, CDR2 YYEEEE. The CDR3 here is CASHGIRRQETQYF. DNA for the CDR3: TGTGCCAGCCACGGTATCCGTCGCCAAGAGACCCAGTACTTC.

This clonotype was counted a single time. The chain joins TRBV15 to TRBJ2-1, with D uncertain. The CDR3 loop spans 14 amino acids. V was cut by 0 bases and J by 7 bases, with 10 bases left in between. CDR1 is LNHNV, CDR2 YYDKDF, per germline (reference sequence). CDR3 residues: CATSRDRAPNEQFF. CDR3 sequence (DNA): TGTGCCACCAGCAGAGATAGGGCGCCGAATGAGCAGTTCTTC.

V usage is TRBV2 and J usage is TRBJ1-4; D is possibly TRBD1 (6 bases). The CDR3 covers 13 residues. The ends were cut back, 7 bases at V and 4 bases at J, with 10 bases in the middle. The germline V gene encodes CDR1 SNHLY and CDR2 FYNNEI. Here the CDR3 reads CASIGGYNEKLFF. In DNA, the CDR3 is TGTGCCAGCATAGGGGGATATAATGAAAAACTGTTTTTT.

The table lists this clonotype with a count of one. The chain joins TRBV19 to TRBJ1-1; D unclear. Germline CDR1 reads LNHDA; CDR2 reads SQIVND (reference sequence). This CDR3 spans 15 amino acids. Trimming stripped 6 bases from V and 0 bases from J, with 14 bases between. The CDR3, as DNA: TGTGCCAGTAGCATCGGGCAGGCGCTGAACACTGAAGCTTTCTTT. Translating it yields CASSIGQALNTEAFF.

The chain joins TRBV15 to TRBJ1-5, with 11 bases fitting TRBD1. This CDR3 is 22 amino acids long. The V gene's germline CDR1 is LNHNV and CDR2 YYDKDF (reference sequence). The V and J ends lost 0 bases and 2 bases, in that order; junction bases with no gene match: 18. The CDR3: CATSRDHPRTGGLVAGNQPQHF. The CDR3 DNA reads as TGTGCCACCAGCAGAGATCACCCCCGGACAGGGGGCTTAGTTGCGGGCAATCAGCCCCAGCATTTT.

The chain links TRBV27 to TRBJ1-1; no clear D. The CDR3 extends over 16 amino acids. Trimming stripped 4 bases from V and 0 bases from J, with 15 bases between. Per the germline V gene, CDR1 is MNHEY and CDR2 is SMNVEV (reference sequence). The CDR3 protein is CASSSQWAGMNTEAFF. The CDR3 coding sequence is TGTGCCAGCAGTTCCCAGTGGGCGGGGATGAACACTGAAGCTTTCTTT.

This clonotype has more than one count but fewer than ten. The CDR3 region is CASSPTSGSLYEQYF. CDR3 bases: TGTGCCAGCAGTCCGACTAGCGGGAGTCTCTACGAGCAGTACTTC. This chain connects TRBV6-1 to TRBJ2-7, with 12 nucleotides matching TRBD2. Unmatched junction bases numbered 5, after V lost 5 bases and J lost 3 bases. The CDR3 consists of 15 residues. Looked up from germline, CDR1 is MNHNS and CDR2 is SASEGT.

The chain combines TRBV27 with TRBJ2-7; tentative D call: TRBD2 (5 bases). The CDR3 sequence is 14 residues long. Germline values: CDR1 MNHEY, CDR2 SMNVEV (reference sequence). V was pared by 7 bases and J by 3 bases, with 16 bases between. CDR3: CASMAGLPLYEQYF. The DNA of the CDR3 is TGTGCCAGCATGGCCGGACTTCCCCTCTACGAGCAGTACTTC.

The CDR3 spells CASSQGVGGISYEQYF. In nucleotides, the CDR3 is TGTGCCAGCAGCCAAGGAGTAGGGGGTATCTCGTACGAGCAGTACTTC. V gene TRBV4-2 combines with J gene TRBJ2-7; D is perhaps TRBD1 (6 bases). Germline V CDR1 and CDR2: LGHNA, YNFKEQ. The CDR3 loop spans 16 amino acids. The V and J ends lost 1 base and 4 bases respectively, with 17 bases between them.

The V gene is TRBV19, the J gene TRBJ1-1; 9 bases are a match to TRBD1. CDR1 is LNHDA and CDR2 is SQIVND in the germline V gene (reference sequence). The CDR3 covers 14 residues. V lost 5 bases and J lost 7; bases outside the gene matches: 8. CDR3 in amino acids: CASSPGTGRGEAFF. The CDR3 nucleotides are TGTGCCAGTAGTCCGGGGACAGGGAGGGGTGAAGCTTTCTTT. Together with reference TRBV19 and TRBJ1-1, the CDR3 gives the full variable domain: DGGITQSPKYLFRKEGQNVTLSCEQNLNHDAMYWYRQDPGQGLRLIYYSQIVNDFQKGDIAEGYSVSREKKESFPLTVTSAQKNPTAFYLCASSPGTGRGEAFFGQGTRLTVV.

This clonotype was counted a few times. The chain is built from TRBV6-1 and TRBJ1-1, with 7 bases aligning to TRBD1. The CDR3 runs to 13 residues. CDR1 and CDR2 (germline): MNHNS, SASEGT. Trimming cost V 11 bases and J 0 bases; bases outside gene matches: 6. The CDR3 loop is CAAKTGMNTEAFF. Here the CDR3 DNA reads TGTGCCGCCAAGACAGGGATGAACACTGAAGCTTTCTTT.

CDR3: CASSQEQGFHYGYTF. The CDR3, as DNA: TGCGCCAGCAGCCAAGAGCAGGGCTTTCACTATGGCTACACCTTC. The rearrangement uses TRBV4-3 and TRBJ1-2; possibly TRBD1 for D (5 bases). This CDR3 contains 15 residues. CDR1 and CDR2 (germline): LGHNA, YSLEER. Trimming cost V 0 bases and J 3 bases, with 11 bases left between them.

This chain joins TRBV20-1 and TRBJ2-1, with 8 bases identical to TRBD2. The CDR3 runs 17 residues. Germline V CDR1 and CDR2: DFQATT, SNEGSKA (reference sequence). With 1 base clipped from V and 0 bases from J, the junction kept 8 bases outside the gene matches. CDR3 amino acids: CSARALLAASSYNEQFF. As DNA, the CDR3 is TGCAGTGCTAGAGCTCTACTAGCGGCTAGCTCCTACAATGAGCAGTTCTTC.

The sample holds one count of this clonotype. The rearrangement links TRBV6-6 to TRBJ1-1; D ambiguous. Germline-derived CDR1 and CDR2 are MNHNY and SVGAGI (reference sequence). Trimming cost V 10 bases and J 3 bases, with 15 bases left between them. The length of the CDR3 is 13 residues. In nucleotides, the CDR3 is TGTGCCACCCTAGTTGACGTTGACACTGAAGCTTTCTTT. Its protein product is CATLVDVDTEAFF.

The chain recombines TRBV19 with TRBJ2-1; no clear D gene. Trimming left V 5 bases short and J 3 bases short, with 20 bases between. Germline V lookup: CDR1 LNHDA, CDR2 SQIVND (reference sequence). The CDR3 covers 17 residues. The CDR3, as DNA: TGTGCCAGTAGTGATGGATCCGGGCAGACCAACTACAATGAGCAGTTCTTC. It translates to CASSDGSGQTNYNEQFF.

A word on this clonotype: No conserved phenylalanine or tryptophan is present at the end of the CDR3, so a read error is the likely explanation. The CDR3 protein is CASSGGWRGPSYEQYL. The CDR3 DNA sequence: TGTGCCAGCAGTGGGGGTTGGAGGGGGCCGTCCTACGAGCAGTACCTC. The chain uses TRBV27 and TRBJ2-7; a weak D match, TRBD1 (7 bases). This CDR3 contains 16 residues. The germline V and J ends were trimmed by 5 bases and 1 base, with 18 bases remaining between them. CDR1 and CDR2 (germline): MNHEY, SMNVEV (reference sequence).

The genes are TRBV7-9 and TRBJ2-1; tentative D call: TRBD2 (7 bases). The V gene lost 5 bases and the J gene lost 5 bases, with 19 bases spanning the gap. Per germline, CDR1 SEHNR and CDR2 FQNEAQ (reference sequence). The CDR3 is 16 amino acids. This CDR3 is CASSPPVWEGDNEQFF. As DNA, the CDR3 is TGTGCCAGCAGCCCGCCGGTGTGGGAGGGGGACAATGAGCAGTTCTTC.

This chain joins TRBV5-6 and TRBJ2-3; the match to TRBD1 covers 11 bases. The germline V gene has CDR1 SGHDT and CDR2 YYEEEE. Unmatched junction bases numbered 6, after V lost 5 bases and J lost 4 bases. The length of the CDR3 is 15 residues. CDR3 loop: CASSRGQGASDTQYF. CDR3 in DNA: TGTGCCAGCAGTAGAGGACAGGGGGCCTCAGATACGCAGTATTTT.

The J gene is TRBJ2-7, the V gene TRBV30; D might be TRBD1 (5 bases). The CDR3 extends over 13 amino acids. CDR1 is GTSNPN, CDR2 SVGIG, per germline (reference sequence). Trimming shortened V by 0 bases and J by 2 bases, and 8 bases separated the two germline ends. The CDR3 here is CAWSVIGAYEQYF. CDR3 bases: TGTGCCTGGAGTGTAATAGGGGCCTACGAGCAGTACTTC.

V is TRBV4-1 and J is TRBJ1-1; tentative D call: TRBD1 (6 bases). Germline CDR1 reads MGHRA; CDR2 reads YSYEKL. With 4 bases removed from V and 0 bases from J, the gap between germline ends came to 21 bases. The CDR3 sequence is 18 residues long. DNA for the CDR3: TGCGCCAGCAGCCCCAACGAGGAACAGGGCATCGTGAACACTGAAGCTTTCTTT. Its translation: CASSPNEEQGIVNTEAFF.

The J gene is TRBJ2-5, the V gene TRBV12-3 or TRBV12-4, with D unclear. The CDR3 runs 11 residues. The germline V and J ends were trimmed by 4 bases and 11 bases, with 11 bases remaining between them. The CDR3, as DNA: TGTGCCAGCAGTTCCACCGGGCATCAGTACTTC. Amino acids: CASSSTGHQYF.